The next 3 T cell receptor beta chains were all read from a single sample in a study of cytomegalovirus exposure and HLA in healthy donors (TCRdb year 2017). The library relied on the immunoSEQ multiplex PCR assay. The multiplex PCR relied on a mix of 60 forward primers for TCR Vbeta segments and 13 reverse primers for TCR Jbeta segments. The clones in this table, taken by TCRdb from immuneACCESS, are in-frame only. Not every clone is retained; where verified, under half of the shortfall comes from an unresolved V gene, and the cause of the rest is unknown. In this sample the table shows about 110,000 clones, over 70% of which occur a single time. The ten largest clones add up to roughly 0.79% of the sample. The specimen sequenced was PBMCs. Receptor source: a boy between 10 and 17 years old in good health and CMV-seronegative.

This chain links TRBV30 with TRBJ2-2, with TRBD2 matching 8 bases. J gave up 1 base and V 0 bases, and 7 bases lay outside the gene matches. The V gene's germline CDR1 is GTSNPN and CDR2 SVGIG (reference sequence). The CDR3 covers 17 residues. The CDR3 DNA is TGTGCCTGGAGTGTAAAAAGGCTAGCGGGGAACACCGGGGAGCTGTTTTTT. Residues: CAWSVKRLAGNTGELFF.

V gene TRBV13 combines with J gene TRBJ2-7; no firm D call. This CDR3 has 14 residues. Germline CDR1 PRHDT, CDR2 FYEKMQ (reference sequence). V lost 5 bases and J lost 2, with 13 bases in between. CDR3: CASSPGSTTYEQYF. CDR3 DNA sequence: TGTGCCAGCAGCCCCGGGTCCACCACCTACGAGCAGTACTTC.

This clone was seen more than once but under ten times. J is TRBJ1-2 and V is TRBV5-6; D remains unclear. CDR3 length equals 13 residues. V was cut by 0 bases and J by 3 bases, with 6 bases left in between. Germline-derived CDR1 and CDR2 are SGHDT and YYEEEE. The CDR3 loop is CASSLAADYGYTF. As DNA, the CDR3 is TGTGCCAGCAGCTTGGCCGCAGACTATGGCTACACCTTC.